The entry that follows covers one TCR beta chain sequence. The CDR3 loop spans 15 amino acids. As processed by the authors: How many nucleated cells were present was estimated from reference gene primer amplification. Profiled with immunoSEQ multiplex PCR; TCRdb holds only in-frame clones, not every one. Clonal size and the V and J genes are those of that table, whereas D and trimming came from the DNA. The table lists some 100,000 clones, around 80% of them singletons. This specimen belongs to a study of blood T cell repertoires in COVID-19. Study background: Whether acute or convalescent, the COVID-19 samples came from the United States, Italy and Spain. From T cells, B-cell-depleted T cells, or PBMCs came the material, which was cDNA or gDNA.

Sequencing used peripheral blood. The sequence derives from a man between 65 and 85 years old with acute or convalescent COVID-19. The chain couples TRBV12-2 to TRBJ2-1; the D call of TRBD2 is as the table states it, not checked on the DNA. TRBV12-2 is a pseudogene. The CDR3 coding sequence is TGTGCAAGTCGCTGTCGGTATCTCCCCTACAATGAGCAGTTCTTC. This translates into CASRCRYLPYNEQFF.